Below are 18 T cell receptor beta chains sequenced from a single sample in a study of cytomegalovirus exposure and HLA in healthy donors. PCR amplification relied on 60 Vbeta primers (plus 13 Jbeta primers). Libraries were prepared by immunoSEQ multiplex PCR; TCRdb keeps only in-frame clonotypes and omits some of them. The repertoire holds 95,000 to 150,000 clones, with more than 60% as singletons. The sample consisted of PBMCs. Receptor source: a man aged 18 to 29 in good health and CMV-seronegative.

The chain employs TRBV27 and TRBJ2-1, with D possibly being TRBD1 (6 bases). CDR1 is MNHEY, CDR2 SMNVEV, per germline (reference sequence). The CDR3 spans 12 residues. Between the trimmed V and J ends, which lost 2 bases and 10 bases, there was a span of 9 bases. This CDR3 is CASSLPRGEQFF. CDR3 DNA sequence: TGTGCCAGCAGTTTACCCAGGGGCGAGCAGTTCTTC.

The rearrangement uses TRBV7-9 and TRBJ1-2, with unresolved D. The germline CDR1 and CDR2 sequences are SEHNR and FQNEAQ (reference sequence). The CDR3 extends over 11 amino acids. V dropped 5 bases and J dropped 5 bases, with 6 bases sitting between them. CDR3: CASSTGYGYTF. The CDR3 region has the DNA TGTGCCAGCAGCACCGGGTATGGCTACACCTTC.

V gene TRBV5-4 combines with J gene TRBJ2-7, with TRBD2 matching over 7 bases. V dropped 4 bases and J dropped 0; count of bases not matched to a gene: 13. CDR3 size: 17 residues. In germline, CDR1 is SGHNT, CDR2 YYREEE (reference sequence). This CDR3 is CASSGVGGGRSSYEQYF. CDR3 in DNA: TGTGCCAGCAGCGGAGTTGGGGGAGGGCGGAGCTCCTACGAGCAGTACTTC.

This chain joins TRBV14 and TRBJ2-1; 7 nucleotides agree with TRBD2. Germline loops: CDR1 SGHDN, CDR2 FVKESK. Unmatched junction bases numbered 8, after V lost 4 bases and J lost 8 bases. The CDR3 runs 14 residues. The CDR3 bases are TGTGCCAGCAGCCGCGGACTAGATTATGATGAGCAGTTCTTC. Translation gives CASSRGLDYDEQFF.

On this clone: Mismatch with germline at one junction end may stem from a read error. The J gene is TRBJ1-4, the V gene TRBV4-1, with D perhaps matching TRBD1 (5 bases). Germline-derived CDR1 and CDR2 are MGHRA and YSYEKL. The CDR3 contains 15 residues. This CDR3 reads CAGSAQDGYNEKLFF. CDR3 DNA sequence: TGCGCCGGCAGCGCACAGGACGGATATAATGAAAAACTGTTTTTT.

This clone appeared a few times. The chain carries TRBV5-1 and TRBJ2-5; a weak D match, TRBD2 (5 bases). CDR3 length: 14 residues. V was shortened by 2 bases and J by 1 base, with 9 bases between the two germline ends. CDR1 is SGHRS, CDR2 YFSETQ, per germline. The CDR3 region is CASSLGGSQETQYF. The CDR3 DNA is TGCGCCAGCAGCTTAGGAGGATCCCAAGAGACCCAGTACTTC.

V gene TRBV19 combines with J gene TRBJ2-2, with D possibly TRBD1 on 6 matching bases. CDR1 LNHDA and CDR2 SQIVND come from the germline V gene (reference sequence). CDR3 length equals 16 residues. With 7 bases removed from V and 5 bases from J, the gap between germline ends came to 20 bases. The CDR3 reads CASINTPGHTTGELFF. CDR3 sequence (DNA): TGTGCCAGTATTAATACCCCGGGACATACTACCGGGGAGCTGTTTTTT.

This clone has just one count. This chain joins TRBV28 and TRBJ2-1; 7 bases agree with TRBD2. The CDR3 loop spans 14 amino acids. Germline V gives CDR1 MDHEN, CDR2 SYDVKM. Trimming took 10 bases from V and 1 from J; bases not matched to a gene: 7. CDR3 in amino acids: CATKGEGSYNEQFF. The CDR3 bases are TGTGCCACCAAAGGGGAGGGGTCCTACAATGAGCAGTTCTTC.

The chain couples TRBV7-9 to TRBJ1-5; perhaps TRBD1 as D (5 bases). With 2 bases removed from V and 5 bases from J, the gap between germline ends came to 10 bases. This CDR3 region has 14 residues. Germline V gene data show CDR1 as SEHNR and CDR2 as FQNEAQ (reference sequence). The CDR3 reads CASSLSGGYQPQHF. In DNA form, the CDR3 reads TGTGCCAGCAGCTTATCCGGGGGGTATCAGCCCCAGCATTTT.

The J gene is TRBJ2-7, the V gene TRBV28; TRBD1 matches at 8 bases. The germline gives CDR1 MDHEN, CDR2 SYDVKM. J lost 5 bases, V lost 6 bases, and 3 bases had no gene match. This CDR3 has 12 residues. CDR3 sequence: CASSSTGDEQYF. CDR3 DNA sequence: TGTGCCAGCAGCTCGACAGGGGACGAGCAGTACTTC.

This clone came up once. The rearrangement links TRBV11-2 to TRBJ1-1; 9 nucleotides line up with TRBD1. CDR1 is SGHAT, CDR2 FQNNGV, per germline. The CDR3 sequence is 15 residues long. Losses at the gene ends were 5 bases for V and 4 bases for J; bases not matched to a gene: 8. The CDR3 coding sequence is TGTGCCAGCAGCCGCCGTGGGACAGGGTCCACTGAAGCTTTCTTT. Translation: CASSRRGTGSTEAFF.

The J gene is TRBJ1-2, the V gene TRBV5-1; 10 bases are a match to TRBD1. The CDR3 spans 15 residues. The trim removed 4 bases at V and 4 bases at J, leaving 7 bases unmatched. Germline lookup yields CDR1 SGHRS and CDR2 YFSETQ. CDR3: CASSGQGGTFYGYTF. The CDR3 DNA reads TGCGCCAGCAGCGGACAGGGGGGAACGTTCTATGGCTACACCTTC.

This clone was observed a few times. The chain is built from TRBV7-2 and TRBJ1-4, with 9 bases that match TRBD1. Germline assignment: CDR1 SGHTA and CDR2 FQGNSA. The CDR3 loop spans 15 amino acids. V gave up 1 base and J gave up 5 bases; unmatched junction bases: 2. Here the CDR3 DNA reads TGTGCCAGCAGCTTAGTGGGGACAGGGAATGAAAAACTGTTTTTT. The encoded protein is CASSLVGTGNEKLFF.

V and J are TRBV15 and TRBJ2-5; D perhaps matches TRBD1 (5 bases). The ends were cut back, 0 bases at V and 1 base at J, with 15 bases in the middle. CDR3 size: 17 residues. Germline CDR1 LNHNV, CDR2 YYDKDF (reference sequence). In DNA, the CDR3 is TGTGCCACCAGCAGAGATCACCAAACAGGTCTCCAAGAGACCCAGTACTTC. Its protein is CATSRDHQTGLQETQYF.

This chain links TRBV25-1 with TRBJ1-5, with unresolved D. V was shortened by 3 bases and J by 4 bases, with 22 bases between the two germline ends. The CDR3 spans 18 residues. Germline loops: CDR1 MGHDK, CDR2 SYGVNS. The CDR3 DNA reads as TGTGCCAGCAGTGATCACCAACGATGTGAAGCGATTAATCAGCCCCAGCATTTT. It yields the protein CASSDHQRCEAINQPQHF.

This chain joins TRBV11-2 and TRBJ1-4; D is perhaps TRBD1 (5 bases). Trimming stripped 2 bases from V and 8 bases from J, with 18 bases between. The CDR3 is 16 residues long. Germline V gene data show CDR1 as SGHAT and CDR2 as FQNNGV. The CDR3, as DNA: TGTGCCAGCAGCTTAATCTTCCGGGGACTGAGGGAAAAACTGTTTTTT. It yields the protein CASSLIFRGLREKLFF.

This clone was seen only a few times. The chain is built from TRBV7-2 and TRBJ2-1; 15 bases map to TRBD2. V shed 2 bases and J 6 bases; nucleotides not matched to a gene: 5. CDR1 is SGHTA and CDR2 is FQGNSA in the germline V gene. The CDR3 extends over 17 amino acids. The CDR3 nucleotides read TGTGCCAGCAGCTTACTTCGGACTAGCGGGAGGGGCAATGAGCAGTTCTTC. Translated: CASSLLRTSGRGNEQFF.

The chain has TRBV2 and TRBJ2-3; perhaps TRBD1 as D (6 bases). The V end was cut by 8 bases, the J end by 1 base, with 13 bases between. Germline V lookup: CDR1 SNHLY, CDR2 FYNNEI. The CDR3 runs 14 residues. CDR3: CASLGAHGTDTQYF. The CDR3 DNA reads TGTGCCAGCTTGGGGGCGCATGGCACAGATACGCAGTATTTT.